The 4 T cell receptor beta chains below all came from one sample that was sequenced in a study of T cell responses to AZD1222 COVID-19 vaccine. This table comes from immunoSEQ multiplex PCR, and its TCRdb copy is limited to in-frame clones, with some not included. The data contain under 140,000 clones, approximately 90% of them singletons. Specimen: peripheral blood, collected on day 0 of AZD1222 vaccination. These receptors all stem from an adult in good health.

The genes are TRBV10-3 and TRBJ2-7; D remains ambiguous. Trimming cost V 0 bases and J 2 bases, with 11 bases left between them. The CDR3 is 15 residues long. Germline V gives CDR1 ENHRY, CDR2 SYGVKD. CDR3 amino acids: CAISESITGPYEQYF. As DNA, the CDR3 is TGTGCCATCAGTGAGTCGATAACGGGTCCCTACGAGCAGTACTTC.

The chain employs TRBV7-9 and TRBJ2-2; 7 bases match TRBD2. The CDR3 has 17 residues. Germline values: CDR1 SEHNR, CDR2 FQNEAQ (reference sequence). V lost 5 bases, J lost 1 base, and 10 bases stayed unmatched. The CDR3 coding sequence is TGTGCCAGCAGCCCATTATTGGGAGGGTGGAACACCGGGGAGCTGTTTTTT. Its translation: CASSPLLGGWNTGELFF.

The V call is TRBV7-6, the J call TRBJ1-3; TRBD1 matches at 10 bases. Germline loops: CDR1 SGHVS, CDR2 FNYEAQ. Trimming cost V 5 bases and J 0 bases; bases outside gene matches: 10. This CDR3 has 18 residues. CDR3 in amino acids: CASSADRGRTVSGNTIYF. The CDR3 nucleotides read TGTGCCAGCAGCGCGGACAGGGGGAGGACTGTCTCTGGAAACACCATATATTTT.

This rearrangement joins TRBV7-6 to TRBJ1-5; D uncertain. Germline loops: CDR1 SGHVS, CDR2 FNYEAQ. CDR3 length equals 16 residues. Trimming removed 4 bases at V and 0 bases at J, with 13 bases between. The CDR3 DNA reads as TGTGCCAGCAGCTCAGATGATCGGTATAGCAATCAGCCCCAGCATTTT. Amino acid sequence: CASSSDDRYSNQPQHF. The whole variable domain, remainder taken from reference TRBV7-6 and TRBJ1-5, is GAGVSQSPRYKVTKRGQDVALRCDPISGHVSLYWYRQALGQGPEFLTYFNYEAQQDKSGLPNDRFSAERPEGSISTLTIQRTEQRDSAMYRCASSSDDRYSNQPQHFGDGTRLSIL.